A selection of T cell receptor beta chains follows, all from one sample in a study of shared clonotypes between healthy human individuals. The repertoire was sequenced with immunoSEQ multiplex PCR; TCRdb's copy has only in-frame clones and lacks some. The table lists 1 million to 1.2 million clones, roughly 80% of them singletons, with 0.89% in the top ten. Sequenced input: memory CD4+ T cells from PBMCs. All receptors come from a man younger than 35 in good health. Some clones in this sample may be carry-over from other donors' samples. The conserved cysteine and the conserved F or W are not part of the CDR3 here.

>TRBV11-2|TRBJ2-1
ASSSSTSGINEQF
>TRBV5-1|TRBJ2-2
ASSLEGTGELF
>TRBV9|TRBJ2-1
ASSSRWAGGNQF
>TRBV4-1|TRBJ1-2
ASSLSGSGESYT
>TRBV5-1|TRBJ1-1
ASSREPGTGEAF
>TRBV11-2|TRBJ2-3
ASSQRGRAGDTQY
>TRBV9|TRBJ2-7
ASSPLAGGMSSYEQY
>TRBV10-3|TRBJ2-2
AISDEGTGELF
>TRBV6-5|TRBJ1-2
ASSYSGGRILYGYT
>TRBV7-8|TRBJ1-1
ASSLQGLGTEAF
>TRBV6-5|TRBJ2-7
ASSYFGVYEQY
>TRBV30|TRBJ2-6
AWRKTGGSGANVLT
>TRBV10-3|TRBJ1-5
AISESRVQPQH
>TRBV11-1|TRBJ2-7
ASSLSEGRFSEQY
>TRBV28|TRBJ2-5
ASSLAGQGTQY
>TRBV4-1|TRBJ2-6
ASSPRADGTGANVLT
>TRBV2|TRBJ1-3
ASSEAIDRGLAGNTIY
>TRBV6-5|TRBJ2-7
ASRGGTGSYEQY
>TRBV4-2|TRBJ2-1
ASSQDEGSGSNEQF
>TRBV5-3|TRBJ2-1
ARSRRLRLSSYNEQF
>TRBV4-1|TRBJ1-1
ASSRTPGGEAF
>TRBV28|TRBJ1-4
ASSFSRGREKLF
>TRBV28|TRBJ2-3
ASSLAGTDTQY
>TRBV7-2|TRBJ1-2
ASSYRVDYGYT
>TRBV5-6|TRBJ2-5
ASSFRQQETQY
>TRBV7-3|TRBJ2-2
ASSLTRDDTGELF
>TRBV11-1|TRBJ1-1
ASSLARNRANTEAF
>TRBV30|TRBJ1-1
AWTTWDRGPEAF
>TRBV4-2|TRBJ1-5
ASSQDGVARQPQH
>TRBV7-2|TRBJ1-1
ASTAPGRSSTEAF
>TRBV5-4|TRBJ2-7
ASSSFGLAGIEQY
>TRBV10-1|TRBJ2-1
ATLRGILYLYNEQF
>TRBV9|TRBJ1-3
ASSAHRVLSGNTIY
>TRBV27|TRBJ2-7
ASSLSPRSQTFSYEQY
>TRBV19|TRBJ2-3
ASSIARTDTQY
>TRBV7-9|TRBJ1-2
ASSSQERAHYGYT
>TRBV27|TRBJ2-2
ASSAGTPGPGELF
>TRBV18|TRBJ2-7
ASSPPGVRGHEQY
>TRBV9|TRBJ1-5
ASSAGLGPRAQH
>TRBV19|TRBJ2-2
ASSSPARNTGELF
>TRBV6-6|TRBJ2-3
ASSWDYSSTDTQY
>TRBV28|TRBJ1-5
ASCRQHNQPQH
>TRBV6-1|TRBJ2-4
ASSERQGNIQY
>TRBV30|TRBJ2-5
AWSGPSGYQETQY
>TRBV5-1|TRBJ1-4
ASTDARNGEKLF
>TRBV7-9|TRBJ1-1
ASSLMPDMNTEAF
>TRBV21-1|TRBJ2-7
ASSRIRLAEPPYEQY
>TRBV30|TRBJ1-6
AWSVRTPNSPLH
>TRBV2|TRBJ2-7
ASWGQGSGEQY
>TRBV5-1|TRBJ1-1
ASSPTPGTMNTEAF
>TRBV2|TRBJ1-5
ASGLGPNQPQH
>TRBV29-1|TRBJ2-5
SVATWETQY
>TRBV5-1|TRBJ2-3
ASSLLGGTDTQY
>TRBV7-8|TRBJ2-5
ASSLRAGGGETQY
>TRBV5-1|TRBJ2-7
ASSLGGSRDGQY
>TRBV5-4|TRBJ2-7
ASSSDGYEQY
>TRBV19|TRBJ2-5
ASTSGETQY
>TRBV4-3|TRBJ1-2
ASSQEQGSYGYT
>TRBV29-1|TRBJ2-5
SVEQGADQETQY